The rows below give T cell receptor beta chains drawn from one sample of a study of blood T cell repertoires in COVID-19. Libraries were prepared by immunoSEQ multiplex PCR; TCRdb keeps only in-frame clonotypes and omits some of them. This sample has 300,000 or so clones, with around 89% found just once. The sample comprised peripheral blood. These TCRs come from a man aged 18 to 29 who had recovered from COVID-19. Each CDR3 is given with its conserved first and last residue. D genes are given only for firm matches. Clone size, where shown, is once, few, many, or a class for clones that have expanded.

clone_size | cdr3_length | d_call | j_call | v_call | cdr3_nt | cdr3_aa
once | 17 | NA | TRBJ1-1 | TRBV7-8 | TGTGCCAGCAGCTTATTCATACAGGTCATCATGAACACTGAAGCTTTCTTT | CASSLFIQVIMNTEAFF
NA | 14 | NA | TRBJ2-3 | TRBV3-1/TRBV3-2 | TGTGCCAGCAGCCAAACCTCGGGGACAGATACGCAGTATTTT | CASSQTSGTDTQYF
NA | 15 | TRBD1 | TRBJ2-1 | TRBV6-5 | TGTGCCAGCAGCAGGGGGGACAGGGGCTACAATGAGCAGTTCTTC | CASSRGDRGYNEQFF
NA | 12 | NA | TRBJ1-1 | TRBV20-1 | TGCAGTGCTAGTATAGGGGACACTGAAGCTTTCTTT | CSASIGDTEAFF
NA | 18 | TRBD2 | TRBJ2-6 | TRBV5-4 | TGTGCCAGCAGCTCGGGACTAGCGGGGGGGTCTGGGGCCAACGTCCTGACTTTC | CASSSGLAGGSGANVLTF
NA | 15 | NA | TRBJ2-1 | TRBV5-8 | TGTGCCAGCAGCTTTGGATCGTCAGGGCTGGATGAGCAGTTCTTC | CASSFGSSGLDEQFF
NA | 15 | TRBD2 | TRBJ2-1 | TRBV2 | TGTGCCAGCAGTGAAGGGCTAGCGGCTCGCAATGAGCAGTTCTTC | CASSEGLAARNEQFF
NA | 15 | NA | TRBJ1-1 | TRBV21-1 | TGTGCCAGCAGCAAATGGGCAGAGATGAACACTGAAGCTTTCTTT | CASSKWAEMNTEAFF
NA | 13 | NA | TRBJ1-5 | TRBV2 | TGTGCCAGCAGCCCCCAGGGCACGGAGCCCCAGCATTTT | CASSPQGTEPQHF
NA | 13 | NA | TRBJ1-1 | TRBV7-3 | TGTGCCAGCAGCCACCCAAGAGACACTGAAGCTTTCTTT | CASSHPRDTEAFF
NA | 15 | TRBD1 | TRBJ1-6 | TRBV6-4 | TGTGCCAGCAGTGACGCCGACAGGGGCCCACTCCCCCTCCACTTT | CASSDADRGPLPLHF
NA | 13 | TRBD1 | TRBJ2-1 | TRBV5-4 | TGTGCCAGCAGCCAGGGACAGGACAATGAGCAGTTCTTC | CASSQGQDNEQFF
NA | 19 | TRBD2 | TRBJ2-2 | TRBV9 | TGTGCCAGCAGCACCAGCAGCGGGAGCTTTAAAGGGAACACCGGGGAGCTGTTTTTT | CASSTSSGSFKGNTGELFF
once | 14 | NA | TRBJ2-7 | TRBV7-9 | TGTGCCAGCAGCTTGACAGCCATGCCAGGCGAGCAGTACTTC | CASSLTAMPGEQYF
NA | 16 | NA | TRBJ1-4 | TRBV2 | TGTGCCAGCAGTGGCGGGGGAGGGACTTCTAATGAAAAACTGTTTTTT | CASSGGGGTSNEKLFF
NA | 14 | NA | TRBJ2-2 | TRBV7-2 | TGTGCCAGCAGCCGGACTCGGAGCACCGGGGAGCTGTTTTTT | CASSRTRSTGELFF
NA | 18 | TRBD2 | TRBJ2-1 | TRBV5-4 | TGTGCCAGCAGCAATCATCCTGTAGCGGGAGGGCCTTGGAATGAGCAGTTCTTC | CASSNHPVAGGPWNEQFF
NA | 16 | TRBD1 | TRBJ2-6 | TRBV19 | TGTGCCAGTAGTTTGACAGGGTGGGCTGGGGCCAACGTCCTGACTTTC | CASSLTGWAGANVLTF
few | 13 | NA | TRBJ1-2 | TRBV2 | TGTGCCAGCAGTGAAAACAGGGCCTATGGCTACACCTTC | CASSENRAYGYTF
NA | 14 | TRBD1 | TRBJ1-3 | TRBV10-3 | TGTGCCATCAGGACAGGGGGTACTGGAAACACCATATATTTT | CAIRTGGTGNTIYF
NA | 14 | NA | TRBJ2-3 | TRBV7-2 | TGTGCCAGCAGCTTAGCGCGGGGCACAGATACGCAGTATTTT | CASSLARGTDTQYF
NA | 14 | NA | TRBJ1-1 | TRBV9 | TGTGCCAGCAGCCCCGTGGGGGGAAACACTGAAGCTTTCTTT | CASSPVGGNTEAFF
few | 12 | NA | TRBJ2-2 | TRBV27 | TGTGCCAGCAGTTTCGGCACCGGGGAGCTGTTTTTT | CASSFGTGELFF
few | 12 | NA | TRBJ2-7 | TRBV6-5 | TGTGCCAGCAGGACAGCAACCTACGAGCAGTACTTC | CASRTATYEQYF
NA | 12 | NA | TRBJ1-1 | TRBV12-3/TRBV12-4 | TGTGCCAGCAGTTACTCGACAGAGCAAGCTTTCTTT | CASSYSTEQAFF
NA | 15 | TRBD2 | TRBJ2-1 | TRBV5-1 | TGCGCCAGCAGCACTACGGGACTAGCGGGAGGTGAGCAGTTCTTC | CASSTTGLAGGEQFF
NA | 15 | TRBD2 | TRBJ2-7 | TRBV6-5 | TGTGCCAGCAGAACGGTAGCGGGAGGAACCTACGAGCAGTACTTC | CASRTVAGGTYEQYF
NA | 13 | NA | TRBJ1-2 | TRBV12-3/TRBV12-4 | TGTGCCAGCACTCAAATCAGGGGTGACGGCTACACCTTC | CASTQIRGDGYTF
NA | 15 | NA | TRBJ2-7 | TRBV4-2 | TGTGCCAGCAGCCAAGATCCGGCAGGGTTCGACGAGCAGTACTTC | CASSQDPAGFDEQYF
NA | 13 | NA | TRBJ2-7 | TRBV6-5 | TGTGCCAGCAGGCCTACTACAACCTACGAGCAGTACTTC | CASRPTTTYEQYF
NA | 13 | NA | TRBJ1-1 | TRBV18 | TGTGCCAGCTCACCACGAGGCAGGGCTGAAGCTTTCTTT | CASSPRGRAEAFF
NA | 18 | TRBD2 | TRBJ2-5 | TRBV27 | TGTGCCAGCAGTCCCGGGACTAGCGGGGGGGTTCGACAAGAGACCCAGTACTTC | CASSPGTSGGVRQETQYF
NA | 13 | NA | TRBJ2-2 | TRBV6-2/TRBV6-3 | TGTGCCAGCAGTCACAGTGAGACCGGGGAGCTGTTTTTT | CASSHSETGELFF
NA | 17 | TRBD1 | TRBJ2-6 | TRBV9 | TGTGCCAGCAGCGATCCGGGACAGGGGGCTGGGGCCAACGTCCTGACTTTC | CASSDPGQGAGANVLTF
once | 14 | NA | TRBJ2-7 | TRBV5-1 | TGCGCCAGCAGGCCTGGACTAACCGCCTACGAGCAGTACTTC | CASRPGLTAYEQYF
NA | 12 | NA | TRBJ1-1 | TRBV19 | TGTGCCACCTGGACAAAGTACACTGAAGCTTTCTTT | CATWTKYTEAFF
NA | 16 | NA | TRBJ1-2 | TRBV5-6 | TGTGCCAGCAGCTTGCGCTCCGGGAGTGGAGGTTATGGCTACACCTTC | CASSLRSGSGGYGYTF
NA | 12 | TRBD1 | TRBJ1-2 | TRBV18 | TGTGCCAGCTCACCACCCTCAGGGGGCTACGCCTTC | CASSPPSGGYAF
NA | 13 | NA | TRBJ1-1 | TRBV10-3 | TGTGCCATCAGCCTAAGACAAGACACTGAAGCTTTCTTT | CAISLRQDTEAFF
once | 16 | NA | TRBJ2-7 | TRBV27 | TGTGCCAGACTCCCTCCCGGCGGGTGGGGATTTTACGAGCAGTACTTC | CARLPPGGWGFYEQYF
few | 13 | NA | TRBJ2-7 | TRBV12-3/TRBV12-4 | TGTGCCAGCAGCCTCGGACACGGCTACGAGCAGTACTTC | CASSLGHGYEQYF
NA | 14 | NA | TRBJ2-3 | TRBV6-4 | TGTGCCAGCAGCAAAACAGGGGCCCGACTAGGGCAGTATTTT | CASSKTGARLGQYF
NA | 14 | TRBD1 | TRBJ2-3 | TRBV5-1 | TGCGCCAGCAGCGACAGGGATAGCGCAGATACGCAGTATTTT | CASSDRDSADTQYF
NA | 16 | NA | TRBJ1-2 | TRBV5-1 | TGCGCCAGCAGCTTGGAAGGAGATCCGACCCCCTATGGCTACACCTTC | CASSLEGDPTPYGYTF
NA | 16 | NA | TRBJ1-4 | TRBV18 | TGTGCCAGCTCACCATCGAGCCAGGGAGGGTTTGGAAAACTGTTTTTT | CASSPSSQGGFGKLFF
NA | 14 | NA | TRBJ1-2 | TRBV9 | TGTGCCAGCAGTTACCGACAGGTATGGTATGGCTACACCTTC | CASSYRQVWYGYTF
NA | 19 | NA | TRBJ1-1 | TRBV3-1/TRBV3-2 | TGTGCCAGCAGCCAAGATAGGAGGCCGGGTGGGGTCATGAACACTGAAGCTTTCTTT | CASSQDRRPGGVMNTEAFF
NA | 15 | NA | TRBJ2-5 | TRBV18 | TGTGCCAGCTCACCACCGTCCGGGAGAGGAGAGACCCAGTACTTC | CASSPPSGRGETQYF
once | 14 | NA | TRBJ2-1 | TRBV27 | TGTGCCAGCAGTTGGACTGCCACCTACAATGAGCAGTTCTTC | CASSWTATYNEQFF
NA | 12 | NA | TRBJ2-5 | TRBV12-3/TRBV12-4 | TGTGCCAGCAGTACAGGGGAGCGGGCCCAGTACTTC | CASSTGERAQYF
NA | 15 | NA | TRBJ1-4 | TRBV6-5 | TGTGCCAGCAGTTACTCGGGGGGGAATAATGAAAAACTGTTTTTT | CASSYSGGNNEKLFF
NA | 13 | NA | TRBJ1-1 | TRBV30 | TGTGCCTGGAGTTTGGGGGCGTACACTGAAGCTTTCTTT | CAWSLGAYTEAFF
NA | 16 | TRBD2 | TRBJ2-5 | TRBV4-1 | TGCGCCAGCAGGGAGGGGGTTAGCGGGAGTTGGGAGACCCAGTACTTC | CASREGVSGSWETQYF